This T cell receptor beta chain comes out of a study of technical replicates of blood from a handful of donors. Clones were sequenced by immunoSEQ multiplex PCR, and TCRdb holds only the in-frame ones, with some missing. Of approximately 95,000 clones listed, 95% are singletons. In germline, CDR1 is SGHNT, CDR2 YYREEE (reference sequence). Deletions cut 0 bases from V and 1 base from J, with 8 bases between. This CDR3 spans 14 amino acids. Sample: T cells isolated from PBMCs. The chain carries TRBV5-4 and TRBJ2-7; D is possibly TRBD1 (5 bases). The receptor comes from a human donor in good health. The CDR3 nucleotides are TGTGCCAGCAGCTTGGGACCAGGGTCCTACGAGCAGTACTTC. It specifies CASSLGPGSYEQYF. The full variable domain, its missing parts supplied by reference TRBV5-4 and TRBJ2-7, is ETGVTQSPTHLIKTRGQQVTLRCSSQSGHNTVSWYQQALGQGPQFIFQYYREEENGRGNFPPRFSGLQFPNYSSELNVNALELDDSALYLCASSLGPGSYEQYFGPGTRLTVT.